The 5 T cell receptor beta chains below were found in one sample sequenced in a study of T cells after posttransplantation cyclophosphamide. Here immunoSEQ multiplex PCR was the method, and the copy in TCRdb shows in-frame clones only, minus some. The sample holds approximately 30,000 clones; about 90% are singletons and the top ten take under 15%. Sample: PBMCs. These receptors all come from a middle-aged woman with a blood cancer, CMV-positive, and with a related stem cell donor.

This chain joins TRBV5-1 and TRBJ2-2; TRBD1 agrees at 7 bases. Germline V CDR1 and CDR2: SGHRS, YFSETQ. The CDR3 runs 14 residues. With 9 bases clipped from V and 0 bases from J, the junction kept 5 bases outside the gene matches. The CDR3 region is CATKGTANTGELFF. DNA for the CDR3: TGCGCCACCAAAGGGACAGCGAACACCGGGGAGCTGTTTTTT.

The chain employs TRBV11-1 and TRBJ2-5, with 10 bases matching TRBD2. Germline CDR1 and CDR2: SGHAT and FQDESV (reference sequence). The CDR3 has 17 residues. After removal of 2 bases from V and 4 bases from J, the junction contained 10 bases not matched to a gene. The CDR3 bases are TGTGCCAGCAGCTTATTAGCGGGGGGTCCGGTGGGAGAGACCCAGTACTTC. Its protein is CASSLLAGGPVGETQYF.

The gene calls are TRBV5-1 and TRBJ1-1; 9 nucleotides align to TRBD1. CDR3 length equals 15 residues. The V gene end was trimmed by 5 bases and the J gene end by 4 bases; junction bases not matched to a gene: 9. Germline values: CDR1 SGHRS, CDR2 YFSETQ. The chain's CDR3 is CASSFSGTGSTEAFF. CDR3 sequence (DNA): TGCGCCAGCAGTTTTTCCGGGACAGGGAGCACTGAAGCTTTCTTT.

J is TRBJ2-5 and V is TRBV4-1, with TRBD1 as a possible D gene (5 bases). Germline V gene data show CDR1 as MGHRA and CDR2 as YSYEKL. Between the trimmed V and J ends, which lost 1 base and 2 bases, there was a span of 5 bases. The CDR3 length is 13 residues. The CDR3 is CASSQGQQETQYF. CDR3 coding DNA: TGCGCCAGCAGCCAAGGACAGCAAGAGACCCAGTACTTC.

This sequence joins TRBV29-1 and TRBJ2-3, with 8 bases fitting TRBD1. The ends lost 5 bases at V and 2 bases at J; junction bases unmatched: 3. This CDR3 has 13 residues. From germline, CDR1 is SQVTM and CDR2 ANQGSEA. The CDR3 coding sequence is TGCAGCGTTCCAGGGGGCCTCACAGATACGCAGTATTTT. The encoded protein is CSVPGGLTDTQYF.